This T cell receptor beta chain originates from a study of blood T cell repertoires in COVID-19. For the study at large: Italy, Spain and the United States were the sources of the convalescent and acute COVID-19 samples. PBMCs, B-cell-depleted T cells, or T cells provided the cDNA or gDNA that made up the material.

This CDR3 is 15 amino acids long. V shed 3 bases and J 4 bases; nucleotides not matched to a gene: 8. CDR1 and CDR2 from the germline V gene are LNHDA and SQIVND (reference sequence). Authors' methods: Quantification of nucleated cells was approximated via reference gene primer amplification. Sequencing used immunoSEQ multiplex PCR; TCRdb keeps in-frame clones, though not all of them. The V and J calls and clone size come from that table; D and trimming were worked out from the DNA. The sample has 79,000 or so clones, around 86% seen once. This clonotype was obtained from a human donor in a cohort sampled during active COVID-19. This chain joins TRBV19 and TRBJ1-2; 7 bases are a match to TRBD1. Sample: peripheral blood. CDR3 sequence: CASSMGGQLSYGYTF. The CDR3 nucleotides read TGTGCCAGTAGTATGGGGGGACAGCTCTCCTATGGCTACACCTTC.